These 7 T cell receptor beta chains were sequenced from one sample in a study of shared clonotypes between healthy human individuals (dated by TCRdb to 2019 to 2021). Library preparation employed the immunoSEQ multiplex PCR assay. TCRdb limited this immuneACCESS table to in-frame rearrangements with V and J called. A share of clones is missing; checked studies link under half to unresolved V genes, and the rest is unexplained. The sample records around 2.1 million clones, 93% of which are singletons. Clones ranked in the top ten supply approximately 1.7% of the sample. CD8 naive samples were obtained by positive selection for CCR7 among CD45RO-negative cells, yielding a CD45RA+CCR7+ population from which TemRA cells were excluded. Sequences were obtained from naive CD8+ T cells from PBMCs. This sample's cell subset or site label indicates: CD45RA+CCR7+. Receptor source: a man younger than 35 in good health. Some clones in this sample may be carry-over from other donors' samples.

The chain recombines TRBV6-6 with TRBJ2-7; the D gene could be TRBD1 or TRBD2 (7 bases each). The CDR3 has 13 amino acids. V was shortened by 10 bases and J by 4 bases, with 17 bases between the two germline ends. CDR1 and CDR2 (germline): MNHNY, SVGAGI (reference sequence). The chain's CDR3 is CATRGDRAYEQYF. CDR3 bases: TGTGCCACACGGGGGGACAGAGCTTACGAGCAGTACTTC.

V and J are TRBV29-1 and TRBJ2-7; D possibly matches TRBD1 or TRBD2 (7 bases each). This CDR3 is 13 amino acids long. V dropped 5 bases and J dropped 1 base, with 12 bases sitting between them. The germline CDR1 and CDR2 sequences are SQVTM and ANQGSEA. As DNA, the CDR3 is TGCAGCGTTCTCCAGGGGGGGTCCTACGAGCAGTACTTC. It is translated as CSVLQGGSYEQYF.

With regard to this clone: Other DNA sequences of this sample code for an identical CDR3. The chain links TRBV28 to TRBJ2-7; D tentatively fits TRBD1 or TRBD2 (6 bases each). Trimming cost V 3 bases and J 6 bases, with 12 bases left between them. The germline gives CDR1 MDHEN, CDR2 SYDVKM. This CDR3 has 13 residues. CDR3 coding DNA: TGTGCCAGCAGTTTCCTCGGAGGGGGCGAGCAGTACTTC. Translation gives CASSFLGGGEQYF. Combining the CDR3 with reference TRBV28 and TRBJ2-7 gives the whole variable domain DVKVTQSSRYLVKRTGEKVFLECVQDMDHENMFWYRQDPGLGLRLIYFSYDVKMKEKGDIPEGYSVSREKKERFSLILESASTNQTSMYLCASSFLGGGEQYFGPGTRLTVT.

The chain carries TRBV6-1 and TRBJ2-7; D may match TRBD1 or TRBD2 (5 bases each). V gave up 3 bases and J gave up 5 bases, with 11 bases separating them. This CDR3 contains 13 residues. Germline CDR1 MNHNS, CDR2 SASEGT. CDR3 in amino acids: CASSDYGADEQYF. Written as DNA, the CDR3 is TGTGCCAGCAGTGATTACGGGGCCGACGAGCAGTACTTC.

This CDR3 is CASSSPKVTSSYNEQFF. The CDR3 DNA reads TGTGCCAGCAGTTCCCCCAAAGTTACAAGCTCCTACAATGAGCAGTTCTTC. The rearrangement joins TRBV28 to TRBJ2-1, with no clear D. CDR1 MDHEN and CDR2 SYDVKM come from the germline V gene. The CDR3 totals 17 residues. Between the trimmed V and J ends, which lost 4 bases and 0 bases, there was a span of 16 bases. The full variable domain, its missing parts supplied by reference TRBV28 and TRBJ2-1, is DVKVTQSSRYLVKRTGEKVFLECVQDMDHENMFWYRQDPGLGLRLIYFSYDVKMKEKGDIPEGYSVSREKKERFSLILESASTNQTSMYLCASSSPKVTSSYNEQFFGPGTRLTVL.

This sequence joins TRBV4-3 and TRBJ2-7; the match to TRBD1 covers 9 bases. Trimming at V came to 1 base and at J to 6 bases, leaving 1 base not matched to a gene. The CDR3 runs 13 residues. Germline CDR1 and CDR2: LGHNA and YSLEER. The CDR3 sequence is CASSQGTGVEQYF. The CDR3 DNA is TGCGCCAGCAGCCAAGGGACAGGGGTCGAGCAGTACTTC.

The chain uses TRBV29-1 and TRBJ2-1; 7 positions agree with TRBD2. Germline V lookup: CDR1 SQVTM, CDR2 ANQGSEA. With 5 bases clipped from V and 10 bases from J, the junction kept 8 bases outside the gene matches. This CDR3 contains 12 residues. CDR3 loop: CSVCLADYEQFF. The CDR3 nucleotides are TGCAGCGTTTGTCTAGCGGACTACGAGCAGTTCTTC.